The 15 T cell receptor beta chains presented below share a single source sample, sequenced in a study of blood T cell repertoires in COVID-19. Some clones are missing from TCRdb's copy, which holds only in-frame ones; the method was immunoSEQ multiplex PCR. There are over 200,000 clones in the sample; around nine tenths occur only once, and 5.5% to 6.5% lies in the top ten. The sample comprised peripheral blood. The receptors here all came from a man in his sixties who had recovered from COVID-19.

This clone was recorded a few times. V and J are TRBV2 and TRBJ1-2; D call uncertain. Germline CDR1 is SNHLY and CDR2 is FYNNEI. CDR3 length: 12 residues. The V and J ends lost 3 bases and 4 bases respectively, with 6 bases between them. CDR3 residues: CASSESGYGYTF. CDR3 coding DNA: TGTGCCAGCAGTGAGAGTGGCTATGGCTACACCTTC.

The chain combines TRBV7-9 with TRBJ2-5; D unclear. The germline V gene has CDR1 SEHNR and CDR2 FQNEAQ (reference sequence). Trimming shortened V by 1 base and J by 2 bases, and 5 bases separated the two germline ends. The CDR3 extends over 13 amino acids. The CDR3 loop reads CASSLGQQETQYF. The CDR3 DNA reads TGTGCCAGCAGCTTAGGGCAGCAAGAGACCCAGTACTTC.

The rearrangement links TRBV2 to TRBJ2-7; D is possibly TRBD2 (7 bases). V was trimmed by 4 bases and J by 6 bases, leaving 19 bases between them. CDR1 SNHLY and CDR2 FYNNEI come from the germline V gene. CDR3 length: 15 amino acids. The DNA for the CDR3 is TGTGCCAGCAGTGCAGCGTGGGGGGGGGCCCTCGAGCAGTACTTC. It specifies CASSAAWGGALEQYF. Together with reference TRBV2 and TRBJ2-7, the CDR3 gives the full variable domain: EPEVTQTPSHQVTQMGQEVILRCVPISNHLYFYWYRQILGQKVEFLVSFYNNEISEKSEIFDDQFSVERPDGSNFTLKIRSTKLEDSAMYFCASSAAWGGALEQYFGPGTRLTVT.

The chain uses TRBV19 and TRBJ2-1; no clear D gene. Germline V gene lookup returns CDR1 LNHDA and CDR2 SQIVND (reference sequence). The CDR3 spans 12 residues. Trimming removed 1 base at V and 7 bases at J, with 5 bases between. DNA of the CDR3: TGTGCCAGTAGTATAGCCTCTAATGAGCAGTTCTTC. Its translation: CASSIASNEQFF.

This clone was seen only once. The chain couples TRBV29-1 to TRBJ2-3, with 13 bases identical to TRBD2. The V gene's germline CDR1 is SQVTM and CDR2 ANQGSEA. This CDR3 comprises 15 residues. V shed 7 bases, J shed 3 bases, and the junction held 7 bases outside the gene matches. CDR3 region: CSAGTSGVGTDTQYF. The DNA for the CDR3 is TGCAGCGCCGGGACTAGCGGGGTGGGGACAGATACGCAGTATTTT.

This chain uses TRBV19 with TRBJ1-5; TRBD1 might be the D (5 bases). The CDR3 sequence is 14 residues long. Germline V CDR1 and CDR2: LNHDA, SQIVND (reference sequence). V shed 5 bases and J shed 0 bases, with 8 bases lying between them. In DNA, the CDR3 is TGTGCCAGTAGTGACAGCCATAGCAATCAGCCCCAGCATTTT. As protein: CASSDSHSNQPQHF.

This clone was seen ten or more times. The J gene is TRBJ2-7, the V gene TRBV7-2; 8 nucleotides line up with TRBD2. CDR3 size: 18 residues. Germline values: CDR1 SGHTA, CDR2 FQGNSA. The V gene end was trimmed by 1 base and the J gene end by 3 bases; junction bases not matched to a gene: 14. In DNA form, the CDR3 reads TGTGCCAGCAGCTTAGGCGGCGGGGGGCCGACTGGGGTCTACGAGCAGTACTTC. Its translation is CASSLGGGGPTGVYEQYF.

Only a few counts were recorded for this clone. The genes are TRBV18 and TRBJ1-2, with 7 nucleotides matching TRBD1. J gave up 8 bases and V 3 bases, and 6 bases lay outside the gene matches. The germline V gene has CDR1 KGHSH and CDR2 LQKENI. CDR3 length: 13 residues. The CDR3: CASSPPGTVGYTF. CDR3 nucleotides: TGTGCCAGCTCACCTCCCGGGACAGTAGGCTACACCTTC.

The chain joins TRBV9 to TRBJ1-3; the D gene is possibly TRBD1 (5 bases). In germline, CDR1 is SGDLS, CDR2 YYNGEE. Trimming removed 0 bases from V and 4 bases from J, with 11 bases in between. The CDR3 covers 15 residues. The CDR3 spells CASSVEGGAGNTIYF. CDR3 in DNA: TGTGCCAGCAGCGTAGAAGGAGGGGCCGGAAACACCATATATTTT.

V gene TRBV5-6 combines with J gene TRBJ2-1, with 10 bases lining up with TRBD2. Germline assignment: CDR1 SGHDT and CDR2 YYEEEE. The CDR3 is 15 amino acids. Trimming took 3 bases from V and 3 from J; bases not matched to a gene: 3. The CDR3 sequence is CASSSGLAVYNEQFF. DNA of the CDR3: TGTGCCAGCAGCTCTGGACTAGCGGTCTACAATGAGCAGTTCTTC. Full variable domain (remainder filled in from reference TRBV5-6 and TRBJ2-1): DAGVTQSPTHLIKTRGQQVTLRCSPKSGHDTVSWYQQALGQGPQFIFQYYEEEERQRGNFPDRFSGHQFPNYSSELNVNALLLGDSALYLCASSSGLAVYNEQFFGPGTRLTVL.

This clone was seen just once. V is TRBV20-1 and J is TRBJ2-3, with D perhaps matching TRBD2 (7 bases). The CDR3 spans 11 residues. Germline CDR1 DFQATT, CDR2 SNEGSKA (reference sequence). CDR3 coding DNA: TGCGGGGGGGCAATCACAGATACGCAGTATTTT. Its protein is CGGAITDTQYF.

The chain has TRBV7-9 and TRBJ1-3; D is unresolved. Germline CDR1 is SEHNR and CDR2 is FQNEAQ (reference sequence). This CDR3 contains 16 residues. With 3 bases removed from V and 0 bases from J, the gap between germline ends came to 12 bases. The DNA for the CDR3 is TGTGCCAGCAGCTTGTTGGGCGCACTCTCTGGAAACACCATATATTTT. It yields the protein CASSLLGALSGNTIYF.

This chain joins TRBV11-2 and TRBJ1-6; 7 nucleotides align to TRBD1. The CDR3 totals 15 residues. The trim removed 2 bases at V and 7 bases at J, leaving 5 bases unmatched. Germline V gives CDR1 SGHAT, CDR2 FQNNGV. The DNA for the CDR3 is TGTGCCAGCAGCTTATCAGGGACAGTGAATTCACCCCTCCACTTT. Translated, it gives CASSLSGTVNSPLHF.

V gene TRBV6-4 combines with J gene TRBJ2-1, with 9 bases aligning to TRBD1. The V and J ends lost 3 bases and 10 bases, in that order; junction bases with no gene match: 7. CDR3 length: 14 residues. CDR1 and CDR2 from the germline V gene are MRHNA and SNTAGT. The CDR3 nucleotides are TGTGCCAGCAGTGATCAACAGGGGGCTGGAGAGCAGTTCTTC. It is translated as CASSDQQGAGEQFF.

The CDR3 sequence: CASSYSSRGDVAQYF. As DNA, the CDR3 is TGTGCCAGCAGTTACTCGTCTAGAGGCGATGTGGCCCAGTACTTC. The chain uses TRBV6-5 and TRBJ2-5; no reliable D call. V lost 0 bases, J lost 9 bases, and 17 bases lay in between. This CDR3 has 15 amino acids. The V gene's germline CDR1 is MNHEY and CDR2 SVGAGI.